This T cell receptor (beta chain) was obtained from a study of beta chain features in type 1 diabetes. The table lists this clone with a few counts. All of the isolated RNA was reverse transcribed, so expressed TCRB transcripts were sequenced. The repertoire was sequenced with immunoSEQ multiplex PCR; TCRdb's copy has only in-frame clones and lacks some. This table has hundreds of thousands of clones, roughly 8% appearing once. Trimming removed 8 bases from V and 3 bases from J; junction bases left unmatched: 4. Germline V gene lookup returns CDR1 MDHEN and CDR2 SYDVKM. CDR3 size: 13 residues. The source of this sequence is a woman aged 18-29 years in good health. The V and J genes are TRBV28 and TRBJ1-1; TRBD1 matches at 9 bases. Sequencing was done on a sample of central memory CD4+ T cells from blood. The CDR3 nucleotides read TGTGCCAGCGGGACAGGGTGGGACACTGAAGCTTTCTTT. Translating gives CASGTGWDTEAFF. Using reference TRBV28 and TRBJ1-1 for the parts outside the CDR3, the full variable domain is DVKVTQSSRYLVKRTGEKVFLECVQDMDHENMFWYRQDPGLGLRLIYFSYDVKMKEKGDIPEGYSVSREKKERFSLILESASTNQTSMYLCASGTGWDTEAFFGQGTRLTVV.